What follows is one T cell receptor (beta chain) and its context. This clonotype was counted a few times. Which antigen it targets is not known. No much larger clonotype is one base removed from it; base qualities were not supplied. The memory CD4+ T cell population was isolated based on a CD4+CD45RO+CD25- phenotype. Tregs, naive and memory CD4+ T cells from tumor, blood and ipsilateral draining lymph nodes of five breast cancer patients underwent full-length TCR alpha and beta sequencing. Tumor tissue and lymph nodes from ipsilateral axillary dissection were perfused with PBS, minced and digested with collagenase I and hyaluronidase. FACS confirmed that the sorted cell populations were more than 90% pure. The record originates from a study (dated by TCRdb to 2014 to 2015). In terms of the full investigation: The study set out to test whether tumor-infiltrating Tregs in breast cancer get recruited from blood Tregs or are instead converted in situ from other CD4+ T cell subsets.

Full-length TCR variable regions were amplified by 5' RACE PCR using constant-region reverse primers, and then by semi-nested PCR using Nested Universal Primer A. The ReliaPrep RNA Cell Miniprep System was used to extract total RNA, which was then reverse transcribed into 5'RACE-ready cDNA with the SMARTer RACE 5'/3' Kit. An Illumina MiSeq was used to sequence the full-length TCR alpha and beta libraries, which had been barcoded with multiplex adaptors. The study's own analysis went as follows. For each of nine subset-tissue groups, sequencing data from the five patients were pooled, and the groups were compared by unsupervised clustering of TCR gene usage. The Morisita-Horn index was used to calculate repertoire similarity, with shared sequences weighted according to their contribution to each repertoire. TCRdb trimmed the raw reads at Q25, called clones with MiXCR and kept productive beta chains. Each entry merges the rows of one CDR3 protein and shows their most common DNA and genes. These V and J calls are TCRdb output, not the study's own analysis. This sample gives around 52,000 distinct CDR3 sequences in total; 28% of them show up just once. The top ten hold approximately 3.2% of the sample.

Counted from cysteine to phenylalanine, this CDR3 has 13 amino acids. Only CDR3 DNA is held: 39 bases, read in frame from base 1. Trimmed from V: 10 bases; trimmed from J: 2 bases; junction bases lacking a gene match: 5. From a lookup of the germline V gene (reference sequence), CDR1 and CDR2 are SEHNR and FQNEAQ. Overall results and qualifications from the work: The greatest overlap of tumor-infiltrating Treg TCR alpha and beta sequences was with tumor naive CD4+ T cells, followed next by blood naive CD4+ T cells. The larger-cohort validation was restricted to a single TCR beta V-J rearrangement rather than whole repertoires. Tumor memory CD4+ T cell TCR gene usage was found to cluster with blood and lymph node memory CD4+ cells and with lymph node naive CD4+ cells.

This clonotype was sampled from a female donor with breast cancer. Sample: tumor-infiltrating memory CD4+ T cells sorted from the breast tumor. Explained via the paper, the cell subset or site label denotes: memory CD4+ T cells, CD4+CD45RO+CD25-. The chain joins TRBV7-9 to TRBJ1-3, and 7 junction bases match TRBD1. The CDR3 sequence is CATLQGAGNTIYF. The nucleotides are TGTGCCACACTCCAGGGGGCTGGAAACACCATATATTTT.